The rows below give T cell receptor beta chains drawn from one sample of a study of blood T cells in healthy people across ages. TCRdb analysed the 5' RACE reads with MiXCR anew, one entry per CDR3 protein. Of over 1,300,000 distinct CDR3 sequences listed, almost 60% were seen once; the top ten hold 6.7%. The sequenced sample consisted of blood. The receptors stem from a man aged 18 to 29 in good health. Each CDR3 is given with its conserved first and last residue. D genes are given only for firm matches. The size of a clone is reported for some rows only, either as once, few or many, or as a class for expanded clones.

J,V,D,size,CDR3
TRBJ1-5,TRBV15,NA,NA,CATSRGQGYQPQHF
TRBJ2-7,TRBV2,NA,NA,CASSDPGGNTFYEQYF
TRBJ2-3,TRBV15,NA,few,CATSRDSSTDTQYF
TRBJ1-6,TRBV6-5,NA,once,CASSQLRDLNSPLHF
TRBJ2-7,TRBV10-3,TRBD1,NA,CAISIRDREDEQYF
TRBJ2-7,TRBV9,NA,once,CASSPPTGTDYEQYF
TRBJ2-7,TRBV6-5,TRBD2,NA,CASSYSATGLEGEQYF
TRBJ1-2,TRBV5-1,NA,NA,CASTDRVYGYTF
TRBJ2-6,TRBV28,NA,NA,CASDDGGRGANVLTF
TRBJ2-3,TRBV12-3/TRBV12-4,TRBD2,NA,CASSIIRDYTDTQYF
TRBJ2-7,TRBV14,NA,NA,CASSQRHTRDTYEQYF
TRBJ1-1,TRBV29-1,NA,few,CSVVDPTTEAFF
TRBJ2-1,TRBV7-9,NA,few,CASSLSSDEQFF
NA,TRBV25-1,NA,NA,CASSGTAAGYEQYF
TRBJ2-7,TRBV7-2,NA,few,CASSHRFEQYF
TRBJ2-3,TRBV27,NA,NA,CATLSRTDTQYF
NA,TRBV14,NA,NA,CASSHAQGGSYEQYF
TRBJ2-2,TRBV2,NA,NA,CASSVPGQKADTGELFF
TRBJ2-3,TRBV20-1,NA,NA,CSAREAGTDTQYF
TRBJ2-1,TRBV4-1,NA,many,CASSQGGSYNEQFF
TRBJ2-1,TRBV9,TRBD1,NA,CASSAGTGVSYNEQFF
TRBJ2-7,TRBV5-1,NA,few,CASSLVGGRDYEQYF
TRBJ2-1,TRBV4-1,TRBD2,once,CASGTSVDEQFF
TRBJ2-1,TRBV12-3/TRBV12-4,TRBD2,NA,CASSLVAGGYEQFF
TRBJ2-3,TRBV6-6,TRBD2,NA,CASSYSRPGGDTQYF
TRBJ2-3,TRBV4-1,NA,NA,CASSQEVMPSTDTQYF
TRBJ2-1,TRBV29-1,TRBD2,NA,CSVEDPGTSAYNEQFF
TRBJ2-7,TRBV3-1,TRBD2,NA,CASSPTYPGTSGGNEQYF
NA,TRBV3-1,NA,few,CASSPPGNPYEQYF
TRBJ1-2,TRBV6-5,NA,few,CASTQTANYGYTF
TRBJ1-1,TRBV5-1,NA,NA,CASSLDVAAPEAFF
TRBJ2-4,TRBV4-1,TRBD2,few,CASSQQAGGRNIQYF
TRBJ2-7,TRBV5-5,TRBD1,few,CASSQGQGLHEQYF
TRBJ1-4,TRBV5-6,NA,few,CASTLIQGGSLEKLFF
TRBJ2-1,TRBV5-1,TRBD2,NA,CASSPLGTSGSGYNEQFF
TRBJ2-1,TRBV5-1,TRBD2,NA,CASSLGLAGGLMNEQFF
TRBJ2-7,TRBV20-1,NA,NA,CSARVWRVSSYEQYF
TRBJ2-3,TRBV12-3/TRBV12-4,NA,NA,CASSLGRWSTDTQYF
TRBJ1-6,TRBV2,TRBD1,NA,CASTSGTGDWNSPLHF
NA,TRBV4-3,NA,NA,CASSQGDHNSYNEQYF
TRBJ2-5,TRBV4-3,NA,many,CASSPPTGEEETQYF
NA,TRBV7-9,TRBD2,NA,CASSSAGTSGEYEQYF
TRBJ2-5,TRBV5-1,NA,NA,CASSVWPGETQYF
TRBJ2-5,TRBV30,NA,NA,CAWSGPNQETQYF
TRBJ2-1,TRBV29-1,NA,NA,CSVLVTSSNGQFF
TRBJ2-7,TRBV20-1,NA,NA,CSASTGGEQYF
NA,TRBV20-1,NA,NA,CSASGTEQYF
TRBJ2-7,TRBV7-9,NA,NA,CASSLSGARSEQYF
TRBJ2-6,TRBV29-1,NA,NA,CSVPLAGANVLTF
TRBJ2-1,TRBV7-9,NA,NA,CASSPSTSWNEQFF
TRBJ2-1,TRBV4-1,TRBD2,NA,CASSLGLAGSYEQFF